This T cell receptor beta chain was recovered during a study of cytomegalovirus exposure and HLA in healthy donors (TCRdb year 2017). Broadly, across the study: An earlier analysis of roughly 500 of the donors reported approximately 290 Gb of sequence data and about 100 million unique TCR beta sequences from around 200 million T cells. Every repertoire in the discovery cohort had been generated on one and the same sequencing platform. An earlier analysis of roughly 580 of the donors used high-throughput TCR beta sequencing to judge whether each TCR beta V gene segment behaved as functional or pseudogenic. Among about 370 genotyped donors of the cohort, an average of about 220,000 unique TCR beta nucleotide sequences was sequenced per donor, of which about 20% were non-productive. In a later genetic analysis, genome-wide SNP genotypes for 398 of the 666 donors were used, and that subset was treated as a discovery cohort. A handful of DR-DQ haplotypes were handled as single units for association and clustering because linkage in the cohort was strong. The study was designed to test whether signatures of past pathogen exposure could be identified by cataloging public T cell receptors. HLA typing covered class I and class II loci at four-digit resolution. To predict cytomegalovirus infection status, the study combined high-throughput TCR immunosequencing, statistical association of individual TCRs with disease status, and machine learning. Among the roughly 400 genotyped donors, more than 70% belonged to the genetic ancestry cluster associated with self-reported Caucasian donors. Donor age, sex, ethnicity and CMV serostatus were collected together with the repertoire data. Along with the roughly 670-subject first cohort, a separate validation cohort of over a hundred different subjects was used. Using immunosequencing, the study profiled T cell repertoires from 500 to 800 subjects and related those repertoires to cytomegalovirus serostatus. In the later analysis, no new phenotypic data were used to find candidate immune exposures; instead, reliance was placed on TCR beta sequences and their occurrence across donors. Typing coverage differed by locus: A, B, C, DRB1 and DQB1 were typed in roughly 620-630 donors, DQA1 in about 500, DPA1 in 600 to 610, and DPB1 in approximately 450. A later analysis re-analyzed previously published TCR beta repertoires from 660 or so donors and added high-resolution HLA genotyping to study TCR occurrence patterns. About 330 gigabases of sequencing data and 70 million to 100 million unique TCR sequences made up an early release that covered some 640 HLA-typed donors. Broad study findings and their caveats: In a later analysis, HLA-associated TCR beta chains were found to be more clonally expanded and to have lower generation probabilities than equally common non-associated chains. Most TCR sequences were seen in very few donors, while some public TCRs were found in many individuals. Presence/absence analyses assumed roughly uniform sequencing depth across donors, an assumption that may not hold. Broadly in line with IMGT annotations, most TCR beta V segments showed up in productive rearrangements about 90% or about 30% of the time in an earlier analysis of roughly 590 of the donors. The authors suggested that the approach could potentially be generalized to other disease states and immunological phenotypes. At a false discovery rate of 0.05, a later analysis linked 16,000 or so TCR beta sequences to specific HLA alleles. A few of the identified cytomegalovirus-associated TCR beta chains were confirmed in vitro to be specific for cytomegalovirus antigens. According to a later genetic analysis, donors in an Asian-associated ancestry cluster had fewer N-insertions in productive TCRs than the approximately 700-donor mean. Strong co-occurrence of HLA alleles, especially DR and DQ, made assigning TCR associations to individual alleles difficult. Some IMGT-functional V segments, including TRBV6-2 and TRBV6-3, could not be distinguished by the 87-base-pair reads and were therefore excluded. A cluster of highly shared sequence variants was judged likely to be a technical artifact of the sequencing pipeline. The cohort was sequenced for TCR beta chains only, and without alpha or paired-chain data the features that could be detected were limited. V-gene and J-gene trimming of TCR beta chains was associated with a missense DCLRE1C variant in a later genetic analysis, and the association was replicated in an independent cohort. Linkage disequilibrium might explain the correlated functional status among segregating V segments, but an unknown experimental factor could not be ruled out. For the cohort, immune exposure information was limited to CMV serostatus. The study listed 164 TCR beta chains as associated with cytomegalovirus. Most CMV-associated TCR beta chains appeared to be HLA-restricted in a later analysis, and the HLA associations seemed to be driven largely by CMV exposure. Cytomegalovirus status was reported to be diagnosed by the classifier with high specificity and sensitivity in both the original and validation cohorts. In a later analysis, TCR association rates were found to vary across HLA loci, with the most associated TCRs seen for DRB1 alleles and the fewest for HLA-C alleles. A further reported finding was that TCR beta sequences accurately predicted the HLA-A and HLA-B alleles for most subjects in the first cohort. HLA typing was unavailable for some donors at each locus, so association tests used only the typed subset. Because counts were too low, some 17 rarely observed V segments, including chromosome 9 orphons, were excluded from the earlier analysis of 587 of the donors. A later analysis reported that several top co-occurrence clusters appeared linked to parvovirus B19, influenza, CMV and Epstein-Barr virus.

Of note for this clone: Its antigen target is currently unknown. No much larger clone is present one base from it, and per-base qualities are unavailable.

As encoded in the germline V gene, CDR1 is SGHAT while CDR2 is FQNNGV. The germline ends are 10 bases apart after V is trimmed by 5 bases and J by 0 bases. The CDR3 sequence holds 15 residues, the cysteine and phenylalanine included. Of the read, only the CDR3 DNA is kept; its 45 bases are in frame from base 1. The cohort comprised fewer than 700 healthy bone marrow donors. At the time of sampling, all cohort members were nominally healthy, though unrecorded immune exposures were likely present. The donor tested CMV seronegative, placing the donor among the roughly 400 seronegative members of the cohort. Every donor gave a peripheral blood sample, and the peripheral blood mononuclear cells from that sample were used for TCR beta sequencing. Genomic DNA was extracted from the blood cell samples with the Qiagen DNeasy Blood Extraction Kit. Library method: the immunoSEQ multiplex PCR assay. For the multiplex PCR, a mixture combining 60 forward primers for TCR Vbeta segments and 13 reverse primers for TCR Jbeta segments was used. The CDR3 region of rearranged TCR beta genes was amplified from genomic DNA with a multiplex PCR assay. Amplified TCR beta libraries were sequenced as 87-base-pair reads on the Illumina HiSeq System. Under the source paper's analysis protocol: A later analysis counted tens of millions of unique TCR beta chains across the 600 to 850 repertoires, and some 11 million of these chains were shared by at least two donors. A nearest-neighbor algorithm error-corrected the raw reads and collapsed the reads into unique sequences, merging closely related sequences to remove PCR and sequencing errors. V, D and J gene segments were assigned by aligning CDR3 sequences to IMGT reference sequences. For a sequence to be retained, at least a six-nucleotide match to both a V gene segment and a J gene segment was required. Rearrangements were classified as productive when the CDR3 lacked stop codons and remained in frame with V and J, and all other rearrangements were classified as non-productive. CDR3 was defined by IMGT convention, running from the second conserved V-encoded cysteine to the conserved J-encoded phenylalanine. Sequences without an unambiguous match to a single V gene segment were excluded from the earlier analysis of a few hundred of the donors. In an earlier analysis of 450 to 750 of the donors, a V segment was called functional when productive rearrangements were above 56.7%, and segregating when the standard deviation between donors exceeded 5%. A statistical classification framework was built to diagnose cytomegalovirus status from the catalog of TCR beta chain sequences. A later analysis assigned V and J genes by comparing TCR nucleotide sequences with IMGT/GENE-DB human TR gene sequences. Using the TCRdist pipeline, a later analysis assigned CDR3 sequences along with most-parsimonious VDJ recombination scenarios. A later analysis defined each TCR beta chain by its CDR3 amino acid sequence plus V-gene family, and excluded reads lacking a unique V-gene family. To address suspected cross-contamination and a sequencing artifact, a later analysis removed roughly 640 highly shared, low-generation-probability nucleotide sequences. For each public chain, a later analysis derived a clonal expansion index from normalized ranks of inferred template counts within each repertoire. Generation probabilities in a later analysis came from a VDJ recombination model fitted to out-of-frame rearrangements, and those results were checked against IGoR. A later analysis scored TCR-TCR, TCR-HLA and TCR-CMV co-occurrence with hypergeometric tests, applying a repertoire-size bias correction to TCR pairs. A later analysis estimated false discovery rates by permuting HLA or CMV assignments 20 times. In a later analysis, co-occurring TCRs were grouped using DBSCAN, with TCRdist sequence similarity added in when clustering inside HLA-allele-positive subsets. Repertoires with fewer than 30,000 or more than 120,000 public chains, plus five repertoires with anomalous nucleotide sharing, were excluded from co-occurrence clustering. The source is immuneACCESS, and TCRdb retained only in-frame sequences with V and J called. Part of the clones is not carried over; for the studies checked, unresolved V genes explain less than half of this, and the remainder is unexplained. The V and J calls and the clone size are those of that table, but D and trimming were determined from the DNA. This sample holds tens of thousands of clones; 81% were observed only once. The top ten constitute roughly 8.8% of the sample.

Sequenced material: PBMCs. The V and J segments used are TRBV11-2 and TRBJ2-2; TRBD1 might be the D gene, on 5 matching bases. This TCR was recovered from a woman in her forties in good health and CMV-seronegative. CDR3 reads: CASSTRQTNTGELFF. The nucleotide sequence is TGTGCCAGCAGCACCCGACAGACGAACACCGGGGAGCTGTTTTTT.